A selection of T cell receptor beta chains follows, all from one sample in a study of blood T cell repertoires in COVID-19. Repertoires were generated with immunoSEQ multiplex PCR, while TCRdb's copy carries only in-frame clones and drops some. The sample lists tens of thousands of clones, approximately 87% seen once, with around 6.6% in the top ten. Sequenced material: peripheral blood. These receptors all come from a man between 60 and 75 years old with acute or convalescent COVID-19. Each CDR3 is given with its conserved first and last residue. D genes are given only for firm matches. A row's size may be missing; if present it is once, few, many or a size class.

j_call clone_size d_call v_call cdr3_nt cdr3_aa
TRBJ2-3 NA TRBD1 TRBV4-3 TGCGCCAGCAGCCAAACAGGGGGCGCCCCGACGACAGATACGCAGTATTTT CASSQTGGAPTTDTQYF
TRBJ1-5 once TRBD1 TRBV6-6 TGTGCCAGCAGTTACTCACAGGGGATGGACAATCAGCCCCAGCATTTT CASSYSQGMDNQPQHF
TRBJ1-1 NA NA TRBV5-6 TGTGCCAGCATACAGGCTTTCTTT CASIQAFF
TRBJ2-5 once NA TRBV12-3/TRBV12-4 TGTGCCAGCAAAAGAGGAAGCCAAGAGACCCAGTACTTC CASKRGSQETQYF
TRBJ1-2 NA TRBD1 TRBV6-6 TGTGCCAGCAAGAAGGGACAGGGTCTTATTAACTATGGCTACACCTTC CASKKGQGLINYGYTF
TRBJ2-1 NA NA TRBV2 TGTGCCAGCAGTGAATTAATGAGCTCCTACAATGAGCAGTTCTTC CASSELMSSYNEQFF
TRBJ2-7 NA NA TRBV19 TGTGCCAGTAGCCCGGTGACAGGAGCCTACGAGCAGTACTTC CASSPVTGAYEQYF
TRBJ2-1 NA NA TRBV19 TGTGCCAGTAGTATCCTCCGGAGCTCCTACAATGAGCAGTTCTTC CASSILRSSYNEQFF
TRBJ1-4 NA NA TRBV4-1 TGCGCCAGCAGGGGGATCGGGGTCCGAGCAACTAATGAAAAACTGTTTTTT CASRGIGVRATNEKLFF
TRBJ1-1 NA TRBD1 TRBV19 TGTGCCAGTAGCGAGCTCTCGACAGGGAGGACTGAAGCTTTCTTT CASSELSTGRTEAFF
TRBJ1-6 NA NA TRBV7-9 TGTGCCAGCAGCGATACTTCTTCGACAGTAAATTCACCCCTCCACTTT CASSDTSSTVNSPLHF
TRBJ2-3 NA TRBD1 TRBV27 TGTGCCAGCAGTTCCTTACAGGGGGCCTACACAGATACGCAGTATTTT CASSSLQGAYTDTQYF
TRBJ2-7 NA TRBD1 TRBV5-4 TGTGCCAGCAGCCCCGACAGGGGGGACTGGGGCGAGCAGTACTTC CASSPDRGDWGEQYF
TRBJ1-1 NA TRBD1 TRBV6-5 TGTGCCAGCAGAAACAGGGGTGTGTTGGATACTGAAGCTTTCTTT CASRNRGVLDTEAFF
TRBJ1-5 NA NA TRBV2 TGTGCCTGCCGACGACAGGTCAATCAGCCCCAGCATTTT CACRRQVNQPQHF
TRBJ1-1 NA NA TRBV11-3 TGTGCCAGCAGTCTCAGGGCTGGGGACACTGAAGCTTTCTTT CASSLRAGDTEAFF
TRBJ2-1 NA NA TRBV12-5 TGTGCTAGTGGTTTGGTAAACTTAAGAAAGCAGTTCTTC CASGLVNLRKQFF
TRBJ2-3 NA TRBD1 TRBV7-3 TGTGCCAGCAGCTCACAGGGGTTCGGGCCAGATACGCAGTATTTT CASSSQGFGPDTQYF
TRBJ2-1 few NA TRBV7-9 TGTGCCAGCAGCCCCCCTCCGGACTCGGCGGGGAATGAGCAGTTCTTC CASSPPPDSAGNEQFF
TRBJ1-3 NA TRBD1 TRBV2 TGTGCCAGCAGTAGGTCCGGGACAGGAGGAAACACCATATATTTT CASSRSGTGGNTIYF
TRBJ1-5 NA NA TRBV10-3 TGTGCCATCAGTGAAGGACAGATAAGTCAGCCCCAGCATTTT CAISEGQISQPQHF
TRBJ2-1 NA TRBD2 TRBV4-2 TGTGCCAGCAGCCGAACTAGCGGGGGGCCATACAATGAGCAGTTCTTC CASSRTSGGPYNEQFF
TRBJ2-6 NA TRBD1 TRBV13 TGTGCCAGCAGCGCCTCGACAGGGTCTGGGGCCAACGTCCTGACTTTC CASSASTGSGANVLTF
TRBJ1-1 once NA TRBV10-2 TGCGCCAGCAGTAGAGACAGACACACTGAAGCTTTCTTT CASSRDRHTEAFF
TRBJ2-7 NA TRBD1 TRBV2 TGTGCCAGCAGTCAATCCCGGACAGGGGGCTACGAGCAGTACTTC CASSQSRTGGYEQYF
TRBJ2-6 NA NA TRBV2 TGTGCCAGCAGTGAATTTCTGCTGGCCAGCTCTGGGGCCAACGTCCTGACTTTC CASSEFLLASSGANVLTF
TRBJ1-6 NA TRBD1 TRBV4-3 TGCGCCAGCAGCCAAGCGGGGGGACAGGGGCATAATTCACCCCTCCACTTT CASSQAGGQGHNSPLHF
TRBJ2-2 NA TRBD1 TRBV9 TGTGCCAGCAGCGCCACGGGACAGGGAACCGGGGAGCTGTTTTTT CASSATGQGTGELFF
TRBJ1-3 NA TRBD1 TRBV30 TGTGCCTGGAATCGACAGGGGGCGAACACCATATATTTT CAWNRQGANTIYF
TRBJ2-1 NA TRBD1 TRBV12-5 TGTGCTAGTGGTGCGTTTGGGACAGGGTTTAATGAGCAGTTCTTC CASGAFGTGFNEQFF
TRBJ2-7 NA TRBD1 TRBV18 TGTGCCAGCTCGGACACAGGGGGCGAGCAGTACTTC CASSDTGGEQYF
TRBJ1-1 NA NA TRBV2 TGTGCCAGCAGTTCCACAGGGAACACTGAAGCTTTCTTT CASSSTGNTEAFF
TRBJ2-5 NA TRBD2 TRBV19 TGTGCCAGTAGTGCCAGGAGCGGGGGACTACAGGGGACCCAGTACTTC CASSARSGGLQGTQYF
TRBJ1-6 once NA TRBV3-1/TRBV3-2 TGTGCCAGCAGACAAAGCTCATCGGGGTATCTTGGTAATTCACCCCTCCACTTT CASRQSSSGYLGNSPLHF
TRBJ1-5 once TRBD1 TRBV19 TGTGCCAGTAGTGCACAGGGGGGAAATCAGCCCCAGCATTTT CASSAQGGNQPQHF
TRBJ2-5 NA NA TRBV4-3 TGCGCCAGCAGCCAAGCCTTCAGGTTACAAGAGACCCAGTACTTC CASSQAFRLQETQYF
TRBJ2-1 NA TRBD2 TRBV19 TGTGCCAGTAGTCCCCCCGGGGGGGCTAGGAATGAGCAGTTCTTC CASSPPGGARNEQFF
TRBJ2-5 few NA TRBV1 TGCACCAGCAGCCGGCAGGGTATCCAAGAGACCCAGTACTTC CTSSRQGIQETQYF
TRBJ2-7 NA TRBD1 TRBV18 TGTGCCAGCTCACTCTTAACAGGGGGCTACGACGAGCAGTACTTC CASSLLTGGYDEQYF
TRBJ1-1 NA TRBD1 TRBV19 TGTGCCAGGGCACGACAGGGTGAGGTGAACACTGAAGCTTTCTTT CARARQGEVNTEAFF
TRBJ2-7 NA TRBD1 TRBV12-3/TRBV12-4 TGTGCCAGCGGGACAGGGGTTTCCTACGAGCAGTACTTC CASGTGVSYEQYF
TRBJ1-2 NA TRBD1 TRBV19 TGTGCCACCCAGACGACAGGGGCACTTTATGGCTACACCTTC CATQTTGALYGYTF
TRBJ2-7 NA NA TRBV30 TGTGCCTGGAGTAATGCGGGGGAGCAGTACTTC CAWSNAGEQYF
TRBJ1-5 NA NA TRBV18 TGTGCCAGCTCACCCGACAGAAATCAGCCCCAGCATTTT CASSPDRNQPQHF
TRBJ2-6 NA NA TRBV11-2 TGTGCCAGCAGCTTGGAGTCTGGGGCCAACGTCCTGACTTTC CASSLESGANVLTF
TRBJ2-5 NA TRBD2 TRBV5-6 TGTGCCAGCAGCTCGACTAGCGGGGGGGCAGGAGGAGAGACCCAGTACTTC CASSSTSGGAGGETQYF
TRBJ1-5 NA TRBD1 TRBV15 TGTGCCACCAGCGAGGACAGGGCGAGCAATCAGCCCCAGCATTTT CATSEDRASNQPQHF